The 7 T cell receptor beta chains given below trace back to one sample, sequenced in a study of post-analysis software for immune sequencing data. These receptors lack a known antigen. Study-level findings and limits: TRBV5-6, TRBV5-1 and TRBV20-1 belonged to a set of about five TRBV segments that were more frequent in patients than controls.

Libraries were made from TCR beta cDNA, and they carried unique molecular identifiers. TCRdb recomputed calls from the PCR reads with MiXCR, one row per CDR3 protein. The sample lists a few hundred thousand distinct CDR3 sequences, 40% to 55% seen once, with around an eighth in the top ten. What was sequenced was blood. These TCRs come from a girl between 10 and 17 years old with multiple sclerosis.

The rearrangement joins TRBV4-3 to TRBJ2-1; 11 bases map to TRBD1. The ends lost 7 bases at V and 6 bases at J; junction bases unmatched: 8. Looked up from germline, CDR1 is LGHNA and CDR2 is YSLEER. This CDR3 region has 15 residues. CDR3 bases: TGCGCCAGCACCCCATACGGGACAGGGGGCAATGAGCAGTTCTTC. It encodes CASTPYGTGGNEQFF.

This rearrangement joins TRBV12-3 or TRBV12-4 to TRBJ2-5; 7 nucleotides line up with TRBD1. Gene TRBJ2-7 matches the end of the DNA better, so the J call may be wrong. The CDR3 runs to 12 residues. CDR3 coding DNA: TGTGCCAGTGGACAGGTCCCCGCCGAGCAGTACTTC. This sequence encodes CASGQVPAEQYF.

The table lists this clonotype with a few counts. The chain combines TRBV7-6 with TRBJ1-2; D might be TRBD1 (5 bases). CDR3 length: 14 residues. The germline V gene has CDR1 SGHVS and CDR2 FNYEAQ. V lost 5 bases and J lost 4, with 14 bases in between. DNA for the CDR3: TGTGCCAGCAGCCAGCAGGGATCGGGCTATGGCTACACCTTC. Its translation: CASSQQGSGYGYTF.

This clonotype came up a few times. The V and J genes are TRBV12-3 or TRBV12-4 and TRBJ2-3; no reliable D call. V gave up 7 bases and J gave up 6 bases, with 11 bases separating them. The CDR3 length is 12 residues. CDR3 in DNA: TGTGCCAGCAATACCGACCCGGATACGCAGTATTTT. Residues: CASNTDPDTQYF.

This clonotype was counted only a few times. V usage is TRBV28 and J usage is TRBJ2-5; D remains unclear. The ends were cut back, 6 bases at V and 2 bases at J, with 10 bases in the middle. The length of the CDR3 is 13 residues. Per germline, CDR1 MDHEN and CDR2 SYDVKM. The DNA for the CDR3 is TGTGCCAGCAGCAAAACAGTACAAGAGACCCAGTACTTC. This sequence encodes CASSKTVQETQYF.

This chain uses TRBV20-1 with TRBJ2-3; D gene unclear. CDR1 is DFQATT and CDR2 is SNEGSKA in the germline V gene (reference sequence). Trimming removed 3 bases at V and 0 bases at J, with 19 bases between. The CDR3 has 17 residues. In nucleotides, the CDR3 is TGCAGTGCTAGCGGATCGAGCGCAACCACTAGCACAGATACGCAGTATTTT. The encoded protein is CSASGSSATTSTDTQYF.

This sequence joins TRBV5-1 and TRBJ1-1, with 7 bases lining up with TRBD1. The CDR3 has 14 residues. Trimming cost V 5 bases and J 3 bases; bases outside gene matches: 7. The germline gives CDR1 SGHRS, CDR2 YFSETQ. The CDR3 DNA sequence: TGCGCCAGCAGGCCCACGACAGGGTACACTGAAGCTTTCTTT. Amino acid sequence: CASRPTTGYTEAFF.